Sequencing of this T cell receptor (beta chain) was carried out in a study of neurological immune-mediated disorders. Findings of the study overall: The greatest degree of TCR clonal expansion was observed in HTLV-1-associated myelopathy, with the lowest in multiple sclerosis, below that of healthy controls.

CDR1 is KGHSH and CDR2 is LQKENI in the germline V gene. This CDR3 is 12 amino acids long. Trimming took off 3 bases at V and 7 bases at J, with 10 bases between the two ends. TCRdb processed the 5' RACE reads anew with MiXCR; each CDR3 protein has one entry. The sample carries under 35,000 distinct CDR3 sequences, 1.5% recorded once. This clonotype was counted only a few times. Its antigen remains unknown. The TCR was taken from a woman in her thirties with multiple sclerosis. The specimen was PBMCs. V is TRBV18 and J is TRBJ2-7; maybe TRBD2 (5 bases). CDR3 sequence reads: CASSPRVGEQYF. The CDR3 region has the DNA TGTGCCAGCTCACCGAGGGTTGGTGAGCAGTACTTC. Variable domain in full (rest from reference TRBV18 and TRBJ2-7): NAGVMQNPRHLVRRRGQEARLRCSPMKGHSHVYWYRQLPEEGLKFMVYLQKENIIDESGMPKERFSAEFPKEGPSILRIQQVVRGDSAAYFCASSPRVGEQYFGPGTRLTVT.